Reported below is one T cell receptor (beta chain). This entry comes from a study of blood T cells in healthy people across ages. The authors ran a second PCR of 7 to 11 cycles using a sample-barcoded 5' primer and a J-beta primer mix. Via MiXCR, TCRdb re-called the 5' RACE reads, giving one row per CDR3 protein. The repertoire holds about 1.6 million distinct CDR3 sequences, with 30% to 35% as singletons. Isolation per sample recovered at least 6 million PBMCs. V was pared by 2 bases and J by 6 bases, with 14 bases between. Germline loops: CDR1 MNHEY, CDR2 SVGEGT. The CDR3 extends over 15 amino acids.

Sequencing was performed on blood. V usage is TRBV6-2 or TRBV6-3 and J usage is TRBJ2-1, with D possibly matching TRBD2 (6 bases). This TCR came from a woman in her thirties in good health. CDR3 sequence (DNA): TGTGCCAGCAGTTACGTTTTCGGTAGCGGCAATGAGCAGTTCTTC. Protein: CASSYVFGSGNEQFF.